One and the same sample provided the 17 T cell receptor beta chains below, sequenced in a study of T cell responses to AZD1222 COVID-19 vaccine. Sequencing used immunoSEQ multiplex PCR; TCRdb keeps in-frame clones, though not all of them. The data contain some 150,000 clones, more than 80% of them seen just once; the ten biggest clones take up 4.3%. Here the sequenced sample was peripheral blood, taken 28 days after the second dose of the MenACWY control vaccine. These receptor sequences come from an adult who received the MenACWY meningococcal vaccine as a control.

This clone was seen a single time. In nucleotides, the CDR3 is TGCGCCAGCAGTGTAGCGGGAAGAATGAACGAGCAGTACTTC. It is translated as CASSVAGRMNEQYF. The rearrangement joins TRBV10-2 to TRBJ2-7; 8 bases match TRBD2. This CDR3 region has 14 residues. CDR1 is WSHSY and CDR2 is SAAADI in the germline V gene. Germline trimming cut 4 bases from V and 5 bases from J; bases unmatched to any gene: 7.

The chain combines TRBV28 with TRBJ2-7; a possible D gene is TRBD1 (6 bases). This CDR3 is 13 amino acids long. Germline CDR1 MDHEN, CDR2 SYDVKM. The germline V and J ends were trimmed by 3 bases and 4 bases, with 10 bases remaining between them. The CDR3 coding sequence is TGTGCCAGCAGTTTGGGGACACCTTACGAGCAGTACTTC. It yields the protein CASSLGTPYEQYF.

The V and J genes are TRBV28 and TRBJ2-7; D is undetermined. In germline, CDR1 is MDHEN, CDR2 SYDVKM. Trimming pared 5 bases from V and 6 bases from J, leaving 14 bases between. This CDR3 contains 13 residues. In nucleotides, the CDR3 is TGTGCCAGCAGTCCACCCGGGCGCCGCGAGCAGTACTTC. This gives the protein CASSPPGRREQYF.

The chain is built from TRBV2 and TRBJ2-1, with TRBD2 matching 12 bases. V shed 6 bases and J 5 bases; nucleotides not matched to a gene: 5. This CDR3 is 15 amino acids long. Germline values: CDR1 SNHLY, CDR2 FYNNEI. The CDR3 DNA sequence: TGTGCCAGCAGGGTACTAGCGGGAGGCCACAATGAGCAGTTCTTC. The encoded protein is CASRVLAGGHNEQFF.

V is TRBV5-4 and J is TRBJ2-5; TRBD1 agrees at 9 bases. This CDR3 region has 16 residues. J lost 2 bases, V lost 1 base, and 6 bases had no gene match. Germline-derived CDR1 and CDR2 are SGHNT and YYREEE (reference sequence). The CDR3 loop reads CASSLILDRGQETQYF. CDR3 bases: TGTGCCAGCAGCTTGATCTTGGACAGGGGACAAGAGACCCAGTACTTC.

This chain uses TRBV19 with TRBJ1-4; 7 bases fit TRBD1. V gave up 5 bases and J gave up 10 bases; unmatched junction bases: 4. This CDR3 has 12 amino acids. Per the germline V gene, CDR1 is LNHDA and CDR2 is SQIVND (reference sequence). The CDR3 sequence: CASSHQGGKLFF. For the CDR3, the DNA is TGTGCCAGTAGTCACCAGGGGGGAAAACTGTTTTTT.

The chain's CDR3 is CASSEALQQQYF. CDR3 coding DNA: TGTGCCAGCAGTGAAGCGCTTCAACAACAGTACTTC. The genes are TRBV2 and TRBJ2-7, with D hard to call. The germline V gene encodes CDR1 SNHLY and CDR2 FYNNEI. V dropped 0 bases and J dropped 10 bases, with 10 bases sitting between them. This CDR3 has 12 residues.

The CDR3: CASLAQGEGGHGYTF. The CDR3 DNA is TGTGCCAGCTTAGCTCAGGGAGAGGGCGGGCATGGCTACACCTTC. This rearrangement joins TRBV28 to TRBJ1-2; TRBD1 might be the D (5 bases). Germline CDR1 MDHEN, CDR2 SYDVKM. Trimming took off 8 bases at V and 6 bases at J, with 22 bases between the two ends. There are 15 residues in the CDR3.

This clone was seen only once. This chain links TRBV28 with TRBJ1-4; TRBD1 might be the D (5 bases). The V and J ends lost 6 bases and 4 bases respectively, with 6 bases between them. Germline V lookup: CDR1 MDHEN, CDR2 SYDVKM. The CDR3 is made up of 12 amino acids. The CDR3: CASRQVNEKLFF. DNA of the CDR3: TGTGCCAGCAGACAGGTTAATGAAAAACTGTTTTTT. Full variable domain (remainder filled in from reference TRBV28 and TRBJ1-4): DVKVTQSSRYLVKRTGEKVFLECVQDMDHENMFWYRQDPGLGLRLIYFSYDVKMKEKGDIPEGYSVSREKKERFSLILESASTNQTSMYLCASRQVNEKLFFGSGTQLSVL.

The rearrangement uses TRBV6-5 and TRBJ1-5; D ambiguous. The CDR3 contains 13 residues. Germline V gives CDR1 MNHEY, CDR2 SVGAGI. Trimming pared 8 bases from V and 2 bases from J, leaving 10 bases between. The CDR3 DNA is TGTGCCAGCGGCTCTTCGGGCAATCAGCCCCAGCATTTT. Translating gives CASGSSGNQPQHF.

The chain uses TRBV28 and TRBJ2-7; possibly TRBD1 for D (6 bases). Germline V lookup: CDR1 MDHEN, CDR2 SYDVKM. The CDR3 spans 15 residues. V was cut by 6 bases and J by 0 bases, with 15 bases left in between. CDR3: CASREGQWSSYEQYF. The CDR3, as DNA: TGTGCCAGCAGGGAAGGACAGTGGTCCTCCTACGAGCAGTACTTC.

The CDR3 loop is CASKRQGATEAFF. The DNA of the CDR3 is TGTGCCAGTAAGAGACAGGGGGCAACAGAAGCTTTCTTT. The chain employs TRBV19 and TRBJ1-1; 10 nucleotides align to TRBD1. After removal of 7 bases from V and 8 bases from J, the junction contained 7 bases not matched to a gene. This CDR3 has 13 residues. Germline CDR1 reads LNHDA; CDR2 reads SQIVND (reference sequence).

The sample holds one count of this clone. The chain uses TRBV30 and TRBJ1-1; D unclear. V was cut by 1 base and J by 1 base, with 16 bases left in between. This CDR3 comprises 16 residues. CDR1 GTSNPN and CDR2 SVGIG come from the germline V gene (reference sequence). CDR3 sequence (DNA): TGTGCCTGGAGTGATGGTGGACGAAGACCGAACACTGAAGCTTTCTTT. This sequence encodes CAWSDGGRRPNTEAFF.

This chain joins TRBV6-5 and TRBJ1-2; D not certain. V lost 8 bases to trimming and J lost 8 bases, with 18 bases between them. Looked up from germline, CDR1 is MNHEY and CDR2 is SVGAGI. This CDR3 has 13 residues. In nucleotides, the CDR3 is TGTGCCAGCCTAGACTTGGGTCTTCGCGGCTACACCTTC. It specifies CASLDLGLRGYTF.

The chain employs TRBV11-2 and TRBJ1-3, with D tentatively TRBD1 (5 bases). Germline lookup yields CDR1 SGHAT and CDR2 FQNNGV. The CDR3 length is 16 residues. V lost 4 bases and J lost 2, with 15 bases in between. The chain's CDR3 is CASSSPKGPPGNTIYF. In DNA form, the CDR3 reads TGTGCCAGCAGCTCACCGAAGGGGCCTCCTGGAAACACCATATATTTT.

The chain combines TRBV4-3 with TRBJ2-1; D perhaps matches TRBD2 (6 bases). The CDR3 is made up of 14 amino acids. The germline V gene encodes CDR1 LGHNA and CDR2 YSLEER. V was cut by 3 bases and J by 7 bases, with 13 bases left in between. The CDR3 reads CASSQQEGQNEQFF. The CDR3 DNA follows: TGCGCCAGCAGCCAGCAGGAGGGCCAAAATGAGCAGTTCTTC.

This clone was seen a handful of times. The chain couples TRBV7-2 to TRBJ2-5; 7 nucleotides match TRBD1. CDR1 and CDR2 (germline): SGHTA, FQGNSA. The CDR3 loop spans 15 amino acids. Unmatched junction bases numbered 4, after V lost 2 bases and J lost 1 base. The CDR3 loop reads CASSLTGTAQETQYF. As DNA, the CDR3 is TGTGCCAGCAGCTTAACCGGGACAGCCCAAGAGACCCAGTACTTC.